This note documents a single T cell receptor (beta chain) sequence. This entry belongs to a study of blood T cell repertoires in COVID-19. The CDR3 spans 13 residues. From germline, CDR1 is MNHNS and CDR2 SASEGT. Trimming took off 2 bases at V and 5 bases at J, with 7 bases between the two ends. While infection was still active, Seattle patients were enrolled and then followed longitudinally. Assay used: immunoSEQ multiplex PCR; TCRdb lists only in-frame clones, some missing. The sample includes about 150,000 clones, roughly 84% of them seen just once. Sequenced sample: peripheral blood. This rearrangement joins TRBV6-1 to TRBJ1-5, with D unresolved. The receptor's source is a man younger than 40 with COVID-19, enrolled during active disease. CDR3 nucleotides: TGTGCCAGCAGTGAACAGTCCTATCAGCCCCAGCATTTT. Protein sequence: CASSEQSYQPQHF.